The 24 T cell receptor beta chains reported below all come from one sample, sequenced in a study of shared clonotypes between healthy human individuals. Assay used: immunoSEQ multiplex PCR; TCRdb lists only in-frame clones, some missing. The data show over 850,000 clones, approximately 80% seen once. The sample was memory CD4+ T cells from PBMCs. Subset given: CD45RA-negative fraction. These receptors were collected from a man aged 18 to 30 in good health. Some clones in this sample may be carry-over from other donors' samples.

The rearrangement links TRBV6-5 to TRBJ2-3; D unclear. V was pared by 9 bases and J by 2 bases, with 15 bases between. This CDR3 contains 14 residues. Germline values: CDR1 MNHEY, CDR2 SVGAGI. The CDR3 DNA follows: TGTGCCAGAACAAAACCCGCGATCACAGATACGCAGTATTTT. Amino acids: CARTKPAITDTQYF.

This sequence joins TRBV2 and TRBJ2-3; D may be TRBD2 (6 bases). Per the germline V gene, CDR1 is SNHLY and CDR2 is FYNNEI. V lost 5 bases, J lost 1 base, and 13 bases lay in between. The length of the CDR3 is 15 residues. CDR3 bases: TGTGCCAGCAGTCAGGGACTTCAGGGCACAGATACGCAGTATTTT. This encodes CASSQGLQGTDTQYF.

In this sample, this clone turned up once. The chain carries TRBV29-1 and TRBJ2-1, with D hard to call. From germline, CDR1 is SQVTM and CDR2 ANQGSEA. Trimming stripped 4 bases from V and 6 bases from J, with 4 bases between. The CDR3 spans 10 residues. The CDR3 loop is CSVVINEQFF. The CDR3 DNA sequence: TGCAGCGTTGTCATCAATGAGCAGTTCTTC.

The rearrangement links TRBV19 to TRBJ2-3; 13 bases match TRBD2. Germline assignment: CDR1 LNHDA and CDR2 SQIVND (reference sequence). V gave up 6 bases and J gave up 3 bases; unmatched junction bases: 12. The CDR3 covers 18 residues. CDR3 loop: CASSRRRATSGRTDTQYF. CDR3 nucleotide sequence: TGTGCCAGTAGCCGCAGGAGGGCGACTAGCGGGAGGACAGATACGCAGTATTTT.

This chain uses TRBV4-2 with TRBJ1-2; no reliable D call. The germline CDR1 and CDR2 sequences are LGHNA and YNFKEQ. The CDR3 spans 15 residues. V was pared by 0 bases and J by 5 bases, with 13 bases between. CDR3 nucleotides: TGTGCCAGCAGCCAAGATCAACAGCCGTCATATGGCTACACCTTC. Translation: CASSQDQQPSYGYTF.

The table lists this clone with a count of one. The V gene is TRBV19, the J gene TRBJ2-7; TRBD1 or TRBD2 may be the D gene (5 bases each). Germline loops: CDR1 LNHDA, CDR2 SQIVND (reference sequence). The CDR3 consists of 13 residues. Deletions cut 9 bases from V and 3 bases from J, with 15 bases between. CDR3 amino acids: CASRDLRGYEQYF. The CDR3 DNA sequence: TGTGCCAGCCGGGACCTCCGGGGCTACGAGCAGTACTTC.

The chain joins TRBV4-1 to TRBJ1-2; D is uncertain. Germline CDR1 MGHRA, CDR2 YSYEKL. V dropped 3 bases and J dropped 8 bases, with 22 bases sitting between them. The length of the CDR3 is 16 residues. In DNA, the CDR3 is TGCGCCAGCAGCCATGACGGCCACACTCTTGGGATGGGCTACACCTTC. This encodes CASSHDGHTLGMGYTF.

V gene TRBV27 combines with J gene TRBJ1-1; 7 nucleotides agree with TRBD1. J lost 6 bases, V lost 1 base, and 11 bases had no gene match. Per germline, CDR1 MNHEY and CDR2 SMNVEV (reference sequence). The CDR3 sequence is 16 residues long. The CDR3 DNA sequence: TGTGCCAGCAGTTTATTGATCGGAAGGGGGCCCTCTGAAGCTTTCTTT. As protein: CASSLLIGRGPSEAFF.

The rearrangement links TRBV28 to TRBJ1-2; 8 nucleotides align to TRBD1. Germline CDR1 MDHEN, CDR2 SYDVKM. Unmatched junction bases numbered 5, after V lost 3 bases and J lost 8 bases. The CDR3 runs to 13 residues. The CDR3 sequence is CASSFQGARGYTF. In DNA, the CDR3 is TGTGCCAGCAGTTTCCAGGGGGCGCGAGGCTACACCTTC.

As to this clone: This may stem from a read error, because a much larger clone lies one nucleotide away. Other DNA sequences in the same sample also yield this CDR3. The CDR3 region has the DNA TGCAGTGCTAGCATAGAGACCCAGTACTTC. It translates to CSASIETQYF. V and J are TRBV20-1 and TRBJ2-5; D not resolved. This CDR3 is built from 10 residues. Germline V gene data show CDR1 as DFQATT and CDR2 as SNEGSKA (reference sequence). V lost 3 bases and J 4 bases, leaving 3 bases between the germline ends.

This chain uses TRBV15 with TRBJ1-5; tentatively, D is TRBD1 (5 bases). Germline V lookup: CDR1 LNHNV, CDR2 YYDKDF (reference sequence). This CDR3 has 16 amino acids. Trimming removed 0 bases at V and 7 bases at J, with 16 bases between. As DNA, the CDR3 is TGTGCCACCAGCAGAGATCGGAGGACAAACGACCAGCCCCAGCATTTT. It is translated as CATSRDRRTNDQPQHF.

The chain links TRBV27 to TRBJ2-1; D uncertain. The germline CDR1 and CDR2 sequences are MNHEY and SMNVEV (reference sequence). The CDR3 totals 14 residues. V was shortened by 7 bases and J by 5 bases, with 15 bases between the two germline ends. This CDR3 is CASTLSTLDNEQFF. The CDR3, as DNA: TGTGCCAGCACCTTATCCACGTTGGACAATGAGCAGTTCTTC.

This clone was picked up one time. The genes are TRBV28 and TRBJ2-1; 9 nucleotides align to TRBD2. Per germline, CDR1 MDHEN and CDR2 SYDVKM. CDR3 size: 15 residues. Germline trimming cut 4 bases from V and 5 bases from J; bases unmatched to any gene: 6. CDR3 in amino acids: CASSSGGTSHNEQFF. CDR3 nucleotide sequence: TGTGCCAGCAGTTCGGGGGGGACTAGCCACAATGAGCAGTTCTTC.

J is TRBJ2-3 and V is TRBV5-1; D possibly corresponds to TRBD2 (5 bases). The CDR3 has 15 residues. CDR1 SGHRS and CDR2 YFSETQ come from the germline V gene. Deletions cut 3 bases from V and 1 base from J, with 12 bases between. The CDR3 nucleotides are TGCGCCAGCAGCTCCCGGACTTCACGCACAGATACGCAGTATTTT. Residues: CASSSRTSRTDTQYF.

On this clone: A much bigger clone sits one base away, suggesting this may be a read error. The chain couples TRBV7-2 to TRBJ2-3; 8 bases are shared with TRBD2. CDR3 length: 16 amino acids. The trim removed 3 bases at V and 2 bases at J, leaving 7 bases unmatched. Looked up from germline, CDR1 is SGHTA and CDR2 is FQGNSA. The CDR3 region is CASSFSLAEHTDTQYF. The CDR3 coding sequence is TGTGCCAGCAGCTTCTCACTAGCGGAGCACACAGATACGCAGTATTTT.

The gene calls are TRBV6-5 and TRBJ2-7; D possibly corresponds to TRBD2 (6 bases). Germline CDR1 reads MNHEY; CDR2 reads SVGAGI. V lost 6 bases and J 6 bases, leaving 21 bases between the germline ends. The CDR3 spans 15 residues. DNA of the CDR3: TGTGCCAGCAGCCCCCAGGGTGGGGGAGGAGGCGAGCAGTACTTC. Amino acids: CASSPQGGGGGEQYF.

The chain combines TRBV30 with TRBJ1-5; 7 nucleotides align to TRBD1. Trimming cost V 5 bases and J 2 bases; bases outside gene matches: 6. CDR3 length: 14 residues. Per the germline V gene, CDR1 is GTSNPN and CDR2 is SVGIG (reference sequence). The CDR3 is CAWSTGLGNQPQHF. CDR3 DNA sequence: TGTGCCTGGTCGACAGGGCTCGGCAATCAGCCCCAGCATTTT.

This chain joins TRBV30 and TRBJ2-3, with 12 bases matching TRBD2. Per the germline V gene, CDR1 is GTSNPN and CDR2 is SVGIG (reference sequence). The CDR3 loop spans 14 amino acids. Trimming cost V 8 bases and J 6 bases; bases outside gene matches: 9. The CDR3 sequence: CAQRPSGRADTQYF. The CDR3, as DNA: TGTGCCCAAAGGCCTAGCGGGAGGGCCGATACGCAGTATTTT.

To note about this clone: Just one base apart from a much larger clone, this may be a read error. CDR3 amino acids: CASPPGVTQPQHF. In DNA, the CDR3 is TGTGCCAGCCCACCTGGGGTAACTCAGCCCCAGCATTTT. The chain links TRBV18 to TRBJ1-5, with D unresolved. The germline V gene encodes CDR1 KGHSH and CDR2 LQKENI. The CDR3 covers 13 residues.

V gene TRBV5-1 combines with J gene TRBJ2-5; 7 bases match TRBD1. CDR1 is SGHRS, CDR2 YFSETQ, per germline. J was trimmed by 5 bases and V by 4 bases; bases with no gene match: 8. CDR3 length equals 14 residues. The CDR3 spells CASSMDRIRETQYF. Here the CDR3 DNA reads TGCGCCAGCAGCATGGACAGGATTCGGGAGACCCAGTACTTC.

The chain is built from TRBV5-1 and TRBJ2-3; 10 nucleotides align to TRBD2. The length of the CDR3 is 15 residues. The germline CDR1 and CDR2 sequences are SGHRS and YFSETQ. V gave up 3 bases and J gave up 3 bases; unmatched junction bases: 4. The CDR3 protein is CASSSGSGRTDTQYF. CDR3 sequence (DNA): TGCGCCAGCAGCTCAGGTAGCGGGAGGACAGATACGCAGTATTTT.

The chain recombines TRBV2 with TRBJ2-1, with 12 bases matching TRBD2. Per the germline V gene, CDR1 is SNHLY and CDR2 is FYNNEI. The CDR3 runs 14 residues. V gave up 10 bases and J gave up 9 bases; unmatched junction bases: 10. CDR3 protein: CATSRLAGAGEQFF. The CDR3 coding sequence is TGTGCCACCTCGAGACTAGCGGGGGCGGGTGAGCAGTTCTTC.

The rearrangement links TRBV29-1 to TRBJ2-1; 9 nucleotides agree with TRBD1. V lost 6 bases, J lost 15 bases, and 18 bases stayed unmatched. Germline V lookup: CDR1 SQVTM, CDR2 ANQGSEA. CDR3 length: 14 residues. The CDR3 DNA sequence: TGCAGCGTAACCGGGCTACAGGGGGCGACGGGGATGTTCTTC. It codes for CSVTGLQGATGMFF.

In nucleotides, the CDR3 is TGTGCCACATCGACTAGCGGGAGATATAATGAGCAGTTCTTC. Translated: CATSTSGRYNEQFF. This sequence joins TRBV19 and TRBJ2-1, with 12 bases fitting TRBD2. This CDR3 is built from 14 residues. Germline loops: CDR1 LNHDA, CDR2 SQIVND (reference sequence). V was clipped by 10 bases and J by 7 bases; unmatched bases: 8.